This TCR beta chain stems from a study of patients and donors after allogeneic stem cell transplantation (TCRdb year 2020). CDR1 and CDR2, looked up from the germline V gene, are MNHNS and SASEGT. From the cysteine through the phenylalanine, the CDR3 covers 14 amino acids. This entry keeps only the CDR3 DNA: 42 bases, framed from base 1. V loses 7 bases of germline sequence and J loses 4 bases, and the interval between the two ends is 14 bases. Preparation of the library involved RT-PCR. For sequencing, a NextSeq 550 was employed. Starting from the raw public reads, TCRdb applied fastp trimming at Q25, assembled clones with MiXCR and retained in-frame beta chains. Duplicate CDR3 protein sequences are folded into a single record with the most common DNA and genes. The sample contains about 960,000 distinct CDR3 sequences, more than 15% of them found a single time. About 6% of the sample comes from the top ten.

On this clonotype: Its specific antigen is unknown. There are no base qualities to consult, and no much larger clone falls within one base.

The V and J genes are TRBV6-1 and TRBJ1-3; the D gene is perhaps TRBD1, from 5 matching bases. The TCR originated in a human donor who was either an allogeneic HSCT recipient or a stem cell or donor lymphocyte infusion donor (not recorded which). It is not recorded whose cells these are; they may come from a transplant donor. What was sequenced was blood, either unsorted or a sorted T cell fraction (not recorded which). The nucleotide sequence is given as TGTGCCAGCACCTTCGGGGCAGCAGGAAACACCATATATTTT. This codes for CASTFGAAGNTIYF.